This T cell receptor beta chain was sequenced for a study of cytomegalovirus exposure and HLA in healthy donors. Study outcomes and limitations: Follow-up analysis later connected one missense variant in DCLRE1C with trimming of TCR beta V- and J-genes. Being productive about 90% or about 30% of the time was typical of most TCR beta V segments in an earlier analysis.

Of note for this clone: Its antigen is as yet unknown.

Germline V gene data show CDR1 as MDHEN and CDR2 as SYDVKM. The ends were cut back, 8 bases at V and 4 bases at J, with 15 bases in the middle. This CDR3 has 14 amino acids. The PCR made use of 60 Vbeta and 13 Jbeta primers. Repertoires were generated with immunoSEQ multiplex PCR, while TCRdb's copy carries only in-frame clones and drops some. The profile covers tens of thousands of clones, with 55% to 80% appearing a single time and 7.6% taken by the ten largest. The J gene is TRBJ1-5, the V gene TRBV28; weak D call: TRBD1 (6 bases). Sequenced material: PBMCs. The receptor's source is a man aged 40-49 years in good health and CMV-seropositive. The CDR3 nucleotides are TGTGCCAGCTCTTTGACAGGCAAGAATCAGCCCCAGCATTTT. Its translation is CASSLTGKNQPQHF.